This note documents a single T cell receptor beta chain sequence. CDR1 and CDR2 from the germline V gene are SGHAT and FQNNGV. Trimming pared 5 bases from V and 0 bases from J, leaving 11 bases between. The CDR3 loop spans 15 amino acids. The sample originates from a study of blood T cell repertoires in COVID-19. Generated by immunoSEQ multiplex PCR, the TCRdb table keeps only in-frame clones and is missing some. The top ten clones hold roughly 1.2% of a sample with approximately 360,000 clones, 70% to 90% of them seen once. The V and J genes are TRBV11-2 and TRBJ1-5; D perhaps matches TRBD1 (6 bases). This clonotype originated in a middle-aged man with acute or convalescent COVID-19. The specimen sequenced was peripheral blood. The CDR3 region is CASSPGGLSNQPQHF. CDR3 DNA sequence: TGTGCCAGCAGCCCCGGGGGGCTTAGCAATCAGCCCCAGCATTTT.